This TCR beta chain was captured by sequencing in a study of human T cells and chemical hapten exposure. Turning to the study itself: Each week of the roughly 25-week study, patients had diphenylcyclopropenone applied to the scalp. Read at 6 days, the patch tests placed 0.01% DPC on the upper back. Overall study results and limits: TCRs exceeding a frequency of 1 in 1000 stayed unchanged under DPC sensitization.

TCRdb analysed the RACE reads with MiXCR anew, one entry per CDR3 protein. The sample has roughly 84,000 distinct CDR3 sequences, 10% to 14% seen once. This clonotype has a handful of counts. Its antigen is unidentified. Trimming cost V 6 bases and J 0 bases, with 12 bases left between them. Germline assignment: CDR1 LNHDA and CDR2 SQIVND (reference sequence). The CDR3 is made up of 15 amino acids. Regarding time point: patch test 3, about 24 weeks after DPC sensitization. As for treatment: therapeutic diphenylcyclopropenone sensitization with weekly scalp DPC. This chain links TRBV19 with TRBJ1-5; D ambiguous. Material: whole blood, obtained in connection with sensitization to the hapten diphenylcyclopropenone (DPC). The clonotype comes from a woman in her fifties or sixties with alopecia areata. Some clones in this sample may be carry-over from other donors' samples. The CDR3 spells CASRNTDYSNQPQHF. CDR3 sequence (DNA): TGTGCCAGTAGGAACACAGATTATAGCAATCAGCCCCAGCATTTT. The entire variable domain, with the rest obtained from reference TRBV19 and TRBJ1-5, is as follows: DGGITQSPKYLFRKEGQNVTLSCEQNLNHDAMYWYRQDPGQGLRLIYYSQIVNDFQKGDIAEGYSVSREKKESFPLTVTSAQKNPTAFYLCASRNTDYSNQPQHFGDGTRLSIL.